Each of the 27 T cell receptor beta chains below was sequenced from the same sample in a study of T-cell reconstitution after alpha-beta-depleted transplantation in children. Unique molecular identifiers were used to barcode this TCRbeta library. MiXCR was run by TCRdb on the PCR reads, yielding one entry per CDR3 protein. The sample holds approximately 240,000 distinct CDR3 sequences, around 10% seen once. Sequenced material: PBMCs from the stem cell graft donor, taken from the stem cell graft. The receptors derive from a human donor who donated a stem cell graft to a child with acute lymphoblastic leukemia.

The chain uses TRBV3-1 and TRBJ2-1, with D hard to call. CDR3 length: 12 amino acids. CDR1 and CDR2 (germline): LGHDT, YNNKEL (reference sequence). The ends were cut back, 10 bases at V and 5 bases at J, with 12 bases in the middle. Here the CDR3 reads CATGLGDNEQFF. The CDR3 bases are TGTGCCACTGGGCTAGGCGACAATGAGCAGTTCTTC.

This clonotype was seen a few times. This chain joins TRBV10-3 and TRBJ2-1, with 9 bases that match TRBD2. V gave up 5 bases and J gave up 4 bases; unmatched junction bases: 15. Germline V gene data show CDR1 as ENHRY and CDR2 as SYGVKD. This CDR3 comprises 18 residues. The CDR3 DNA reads TGTGCCATCAGTAGAGGGGTACTAGCGGGCGCCCAATACAATGAGCAGTTCTTC. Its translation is CAISRGVLAGAQYNEQFF.

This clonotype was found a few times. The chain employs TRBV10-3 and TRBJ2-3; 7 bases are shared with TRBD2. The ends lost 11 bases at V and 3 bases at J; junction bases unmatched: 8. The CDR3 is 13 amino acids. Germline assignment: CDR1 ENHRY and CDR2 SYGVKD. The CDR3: CAAWRGTTDTQYF. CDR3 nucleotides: TGTGCCGCTTGGCGGGGGACGACAGATACGCAGTATTTT.

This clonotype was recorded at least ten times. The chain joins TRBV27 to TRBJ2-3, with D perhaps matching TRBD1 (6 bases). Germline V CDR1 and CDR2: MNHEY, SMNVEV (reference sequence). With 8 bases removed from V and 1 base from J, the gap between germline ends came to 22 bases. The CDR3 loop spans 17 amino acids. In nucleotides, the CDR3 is TGTGCCAGCTCCAGCCCCCCAGGGGTGAGAGGCACAGATACGCAGTATTTT. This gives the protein CASSSPPGVRGTDTQYF.

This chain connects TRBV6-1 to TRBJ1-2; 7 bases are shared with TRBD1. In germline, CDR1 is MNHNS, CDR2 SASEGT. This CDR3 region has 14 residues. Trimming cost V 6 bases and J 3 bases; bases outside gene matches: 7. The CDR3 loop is CASRDSTGHYGYTF. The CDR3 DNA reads TGTGCCAGCAGAGATTCGACAGGGCACTATGGCTACACCTTC.

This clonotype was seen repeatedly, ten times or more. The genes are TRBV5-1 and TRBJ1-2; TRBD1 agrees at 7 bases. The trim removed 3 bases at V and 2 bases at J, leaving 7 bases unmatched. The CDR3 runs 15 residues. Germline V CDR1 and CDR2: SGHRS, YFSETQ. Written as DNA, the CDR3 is TGCGCCAGCAGCTCAGGACAGGCTGACAACTATGGCTACACCTTC. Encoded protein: CASSSGQADNYGYTF.

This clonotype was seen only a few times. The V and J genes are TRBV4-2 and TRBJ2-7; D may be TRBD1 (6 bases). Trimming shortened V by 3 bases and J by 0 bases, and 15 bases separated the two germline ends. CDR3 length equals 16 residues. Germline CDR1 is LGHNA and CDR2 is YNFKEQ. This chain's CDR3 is CASSQNRDISSYEQYF. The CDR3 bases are TGTGCCAGCAGCCAGAACCGGGACATAAGCTCCTACGAGCAGTACTTC.

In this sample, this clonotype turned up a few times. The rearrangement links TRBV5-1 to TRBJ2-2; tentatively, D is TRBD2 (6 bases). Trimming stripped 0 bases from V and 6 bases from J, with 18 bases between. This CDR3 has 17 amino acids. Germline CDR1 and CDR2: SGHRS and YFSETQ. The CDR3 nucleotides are TGCGCCAGCAGCTTGGTTCTTCTTCGGGACTTCGCCGGGGAGCTGTTTTTT. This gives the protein CASSLVLLRDFAGELFF.

Written as DNA, the CDR3 is TGTGCCAGCAGTTACTCGAGACAGGGGGCATTCGGAGCTTTCTTT. Protein: CASSYSRQGAFGAFF. V gene TRBV6-5 combines with J gene TRBJ1-1; TRBD1 agrees at 10 bases. CDR1 and CDR2 from the germline V gene are MNHEY and SVGAGI. V lost 0 bases, J lost 10 bases, and 8 bases stayed unmatched. There are 15 residues in the CDR3.

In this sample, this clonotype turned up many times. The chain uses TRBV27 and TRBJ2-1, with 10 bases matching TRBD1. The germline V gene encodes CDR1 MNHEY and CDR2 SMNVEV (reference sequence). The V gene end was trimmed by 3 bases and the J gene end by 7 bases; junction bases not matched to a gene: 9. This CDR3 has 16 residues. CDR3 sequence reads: CASSFLRGQGWNEQFF. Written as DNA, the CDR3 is TGTGCCAGCAGTTTTCTTAGGGGACAGGGGTGGAATGAGCAGTTCTTC.

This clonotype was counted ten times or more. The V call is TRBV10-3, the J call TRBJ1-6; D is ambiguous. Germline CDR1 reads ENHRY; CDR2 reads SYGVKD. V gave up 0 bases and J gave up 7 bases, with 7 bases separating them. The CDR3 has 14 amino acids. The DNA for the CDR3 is TGTGCCATCAGTGAGTCGACGGGGAATTCACCCCTCCACTTT. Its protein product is CAISESTGNSPLHF.

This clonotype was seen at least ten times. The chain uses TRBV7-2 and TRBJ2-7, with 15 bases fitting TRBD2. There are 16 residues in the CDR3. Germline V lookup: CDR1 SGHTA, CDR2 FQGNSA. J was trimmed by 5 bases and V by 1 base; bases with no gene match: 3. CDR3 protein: CASSLGTSGGVDEQYF. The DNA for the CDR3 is TGTGCCAGCAGCTTAGGGACTAGCGGGGGGGTCGACGAGCAGTACTTC.

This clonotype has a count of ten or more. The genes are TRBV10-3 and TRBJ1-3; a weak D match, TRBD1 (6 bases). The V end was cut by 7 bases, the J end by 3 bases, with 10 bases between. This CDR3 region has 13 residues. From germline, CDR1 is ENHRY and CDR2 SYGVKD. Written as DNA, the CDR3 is TGTGCCATCATTTCGGACAGTGGAAACACCATATATTTT. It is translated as CAIISDSGNTIYF.

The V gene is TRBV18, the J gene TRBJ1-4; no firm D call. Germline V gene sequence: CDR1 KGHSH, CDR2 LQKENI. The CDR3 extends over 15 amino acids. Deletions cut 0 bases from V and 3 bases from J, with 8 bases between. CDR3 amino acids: CASSPPSEANEKLFF. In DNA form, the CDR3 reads TGTGCCAGCTCACCACCATCGGAGGCTAATGAAAAACTGTTTTTT.

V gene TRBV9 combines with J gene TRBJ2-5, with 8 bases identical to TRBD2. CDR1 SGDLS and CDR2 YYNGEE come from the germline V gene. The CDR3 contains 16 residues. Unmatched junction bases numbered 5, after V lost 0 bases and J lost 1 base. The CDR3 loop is CASSVVSGGLQETQYF. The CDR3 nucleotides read TGTGCCAGCAGCGTAGTCAGCGGGGGCCTCCAAGAGACCCAGTACTTC. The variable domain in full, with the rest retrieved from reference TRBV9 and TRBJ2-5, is DSGVTQTPKHLITATGQRVTLRCSPRSGDLSVYWYQQSLDQGLQFLIQYYNGEERAKGNILERFSAQQFPDLHSELNLSSLELGDSALYFCASSVVSGGLQETQYFGPGTRLLVL.

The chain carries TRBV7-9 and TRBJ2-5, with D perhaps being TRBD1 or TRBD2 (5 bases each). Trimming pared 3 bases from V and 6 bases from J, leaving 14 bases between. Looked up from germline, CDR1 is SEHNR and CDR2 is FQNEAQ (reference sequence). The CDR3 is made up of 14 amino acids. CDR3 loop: CASSFGVRGQTQYF. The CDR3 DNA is TGTGCCAGCAGCTTTGGTGTGAGGGGCCAGACCCAGTACTTC.

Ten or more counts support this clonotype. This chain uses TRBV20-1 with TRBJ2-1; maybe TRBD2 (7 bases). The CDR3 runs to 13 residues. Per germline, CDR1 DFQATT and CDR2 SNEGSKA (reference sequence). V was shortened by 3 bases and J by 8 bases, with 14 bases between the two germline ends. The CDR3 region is CSASGGQVYEQFF. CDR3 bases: TGCAGTGCTAGCGGGGGGCAGGTATATGAGCAGTTCTTC.

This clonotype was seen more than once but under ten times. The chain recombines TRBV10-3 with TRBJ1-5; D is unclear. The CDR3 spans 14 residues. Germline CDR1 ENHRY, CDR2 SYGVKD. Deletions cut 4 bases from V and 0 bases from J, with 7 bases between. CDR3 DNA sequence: TGTGCCATCAGTGCCTCTGTTAGCAATCAGCCCCAGCATTTT. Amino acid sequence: CAISASVSNQPQHF.

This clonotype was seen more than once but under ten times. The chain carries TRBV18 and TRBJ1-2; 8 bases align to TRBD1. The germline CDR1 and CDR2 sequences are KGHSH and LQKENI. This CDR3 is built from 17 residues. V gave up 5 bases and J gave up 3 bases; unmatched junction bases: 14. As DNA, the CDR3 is TGTGCCAGCTCAGGGAACGCCGGGACAGGAGGTGACTATGGCTACACCTTC. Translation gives CASSGNAGTGGDYGYTF.

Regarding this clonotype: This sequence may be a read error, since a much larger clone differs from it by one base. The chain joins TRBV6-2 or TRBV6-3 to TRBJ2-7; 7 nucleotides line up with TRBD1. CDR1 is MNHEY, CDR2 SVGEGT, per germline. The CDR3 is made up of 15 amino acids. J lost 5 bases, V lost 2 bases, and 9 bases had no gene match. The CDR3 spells CASSYPETGTNEQYF. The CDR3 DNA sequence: TGTGCCAGCAGTTACCCTGAGACAGGGACAAACGAGCAGTACTTC.

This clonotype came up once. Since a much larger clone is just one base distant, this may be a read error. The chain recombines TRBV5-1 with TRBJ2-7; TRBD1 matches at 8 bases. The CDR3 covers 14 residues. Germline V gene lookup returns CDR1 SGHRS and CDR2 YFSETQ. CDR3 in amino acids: CAGSLTGENYEQYF. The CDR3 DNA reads TGCGCCGGCAGCTTGACAGGGGAGAACTACGAGCAGTACTTC.

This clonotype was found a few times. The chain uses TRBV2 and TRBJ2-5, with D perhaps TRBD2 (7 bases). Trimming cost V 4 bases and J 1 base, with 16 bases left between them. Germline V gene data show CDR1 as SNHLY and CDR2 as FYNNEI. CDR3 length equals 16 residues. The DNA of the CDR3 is TGTGCCAGCAGTGGGGCGGGGGCGCCTCCCCAAGAGACCCAGTACTTC. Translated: CASSGAGAPPQETQYF.

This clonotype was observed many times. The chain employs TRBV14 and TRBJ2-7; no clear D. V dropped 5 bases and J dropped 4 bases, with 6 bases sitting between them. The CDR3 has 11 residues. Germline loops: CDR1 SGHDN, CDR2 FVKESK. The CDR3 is CASSEVYEQYF. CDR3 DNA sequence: TGTGCCAGCAGCGAAGTATACGAGCAGTACTTC.

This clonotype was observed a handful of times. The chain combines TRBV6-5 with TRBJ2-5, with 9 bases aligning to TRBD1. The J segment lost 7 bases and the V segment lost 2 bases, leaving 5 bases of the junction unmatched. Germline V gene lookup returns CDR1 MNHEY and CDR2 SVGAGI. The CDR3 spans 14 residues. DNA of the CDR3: TGTGCCAGCAGTTACCCGGGACAGGGTGGGACCCAGTACTTC. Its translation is CASSYPGQGGTQYF.

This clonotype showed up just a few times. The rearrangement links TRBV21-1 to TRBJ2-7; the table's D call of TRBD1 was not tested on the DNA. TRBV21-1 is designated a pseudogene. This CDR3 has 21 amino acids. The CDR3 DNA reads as TGTGCCAGCAGCAAACTCCTTCTCGACAGACCGACGACGAAAACCCCCCACGAGCAGTACTTC. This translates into CASSKLLLDRPTTKTPHEQYF.

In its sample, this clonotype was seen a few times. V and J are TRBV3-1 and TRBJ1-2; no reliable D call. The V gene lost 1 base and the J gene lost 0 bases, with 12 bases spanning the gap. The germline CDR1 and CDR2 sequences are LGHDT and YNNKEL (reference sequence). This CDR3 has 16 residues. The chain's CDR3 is CASSQVTDIPNYGYTF. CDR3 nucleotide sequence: TGTGCCAGCAGCCAAGTAACCGACATTCCTAACTATGGCTACACCTTC.

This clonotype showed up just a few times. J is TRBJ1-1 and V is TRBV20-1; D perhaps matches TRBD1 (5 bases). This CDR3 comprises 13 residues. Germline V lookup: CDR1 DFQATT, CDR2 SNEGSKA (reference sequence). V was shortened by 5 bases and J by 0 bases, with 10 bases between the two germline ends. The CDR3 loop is CSASGRMNTEAFF. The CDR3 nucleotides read TGCAGTGCTTCGGGACGCATGAACACTGAAGCTTTCTTT.